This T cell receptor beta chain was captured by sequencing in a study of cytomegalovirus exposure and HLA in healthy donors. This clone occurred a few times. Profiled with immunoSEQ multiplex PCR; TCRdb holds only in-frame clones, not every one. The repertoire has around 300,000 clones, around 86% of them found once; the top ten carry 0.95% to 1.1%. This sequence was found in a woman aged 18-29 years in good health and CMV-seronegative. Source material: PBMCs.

CDR3 sequence reads: CASLAGRDYGYTF. CDR3 nucleotides: TGCGCCAGCCTGGCTGGGCGAGACTATGGCTACACCTTC. J is TRBJ1-2 and V is TRBV10-2; D gene unclear. Germline V lookup: CDR1 WSHSY, CDR2 SAAADI. The CDR3 loop spans 13 amino acids. Trimming left V 8 bases short and J 3 bases short, with 13 bases between.